The 23 T cell receptor beta chains reported below all come from one sample, sequenced in a study of T cells after yellow fever vaccination. MiXCR, run by TCRdb on the 5' RACE reads, gives a single entry per CDR3 protein. The sample lists fewer than 450,000 distinct CDR3 sequences, 8% to 9.5% seen once, with approximately 15% in the top ten. Sequencing used PBMCs, obtained roughly 47 days after the first yellow fever vaccination. These TCRs come from a man aged 18 to 35 who received the YFV17D yellow fever vaccine.

The chain uses TRBV7-2 and TRBJ2-2, with TRBD2 matching over 9 bases. V was clipped by 3 bases and J by 6 bases; unmatched bases: 11. CDR1 and CDR2 from the germline V gene are SGHTA and FQGNSA. CDR3 length equals 17 residues. The DNA for the CDR3 is TGTGCCAGCAGCTTTTCTAGCGGGGAGTATAGATCCGGGGAGCTGTTTTTT. Protein: CASSFSSGEYRSGELFF. Filled out from reference TRBV7-2 and TRBJ2-2, the complete variable domain reads GAGVSQSPSNKVTEKGKDVELRCDPISGHTALYWYRQSLGQGLEFLIYFQGNSAPDKSGLPSDRFSAERTGGSVSTLTIQRTQQEDSAVYLCASSFSSGEYRSGELFFGEGSRLTVL.

The chain is built from TRBV7-2 and TRBJ1-2, with D hard to call. The CDR3 runs 13 residues. V lost 4 bases to trimming and J lost 3 bases, with 9 bases between them. Germline V CDR1 and CDR2: SGHTA, FQGNSA. CDR3 loop: CASSWGVDYGYTF. The CDR3 nucleotides read TGTGCCAGCAGCTGGGGAGTTGACTATGGCTACACCTTC.

This clonotype was detected only a few times. The chain has TRBV7-3 and TRBJ1-6, with TRBD1 matching 7 bases. CDR1 SGHTA and CDR2 FQGTGA come from the germline V gene. The J segment lost 10 bases and the V segment lost 1 base, leaving 7 bases of the junction unmatched. CDR3 length equals 15 residues. The CDR3 loop reads CASSLRADRRSPLHF. The CDR3 region has the DNA TGTGCCAGCAGCTTAAGAGCGGACAGGAGATCACCCCTCCACTTT.

The chain joins TRBV12-3 or TRBV12-4 to TRBJ2-7; possibly TRBD1 for D (5 bases). V lost 3 bases, J lost 6 bases, and 9 bases lay in between. The length of the CDR3 is 12 residues. The CDR3 here is CASSLMGREQYV. DNA for the CDR3: TGTGCCAGCAGTTTGATGGGGCGCGAGCAGTACGTC.

With regard to this clonotype: The missing conserved phenylalanine or tryptophan at the end of this CDR3 makes a read error likely. It is unclear where the CDR3 begins or ends on the DNA, so no DNA is shown, and the CDR3 is as TCRdb lists it. The CDR3 loop is CASSYSLGQGAL. This rearrangement joins TRBV6-2 or TRBV6-3 to TRBJ2-1; the table assigns TRBD1, which was not confirmed against the DNA. The germline gives CDR1 MNHEY, CDR2 SVGEGT. 12 amino acids form the CDR3, both terminal residues included.

The CDR3: CSAPEGGHMYGYTF. The CDR3 coding sequence is TGCAGTGCTCCGGAGGGCGGCCACATGTACGGCTACACCTTC. The chain carries TRBV20-1 and TRBJ1-2, with unresolved D. Germline CDR1 DFQATT, CDR2 SNEGSKA (reference sequence). CDR3 length: 14 residues. Trimming removed 5 bases at V and 8 bases at J, with 21 bases between.

The rearrangement joins TRBV20-1 to TRBJ2-5; D is ambiguous. This CDR3 has 12 amino acids. Germline-derived CDR1 and CDR2 are DFQATT and SNEGSKA (reference sequence). V was clipped by 7 bases and J by 7 bases, with 16 bases between them. The CDR3 spells CSVTTVVGTQYF. The CDR3 nucleotides are TGCAGTGTAACGACCGTGGTTGGGACCCAGTACTTC.

This clonotype was detected only a few times. The chain is built from TRBV3-1 and TRBJ2-7; tentatively, D is TRBD1 (5 bases). Trimming took off 0 bases at V and 0 bases at J, with 15 bases between the two ends. CDR3 size: 17 residues. Per germline, CDR1 LGHDT and CDR2 YNNKEL (reference sequence). The CDR3 is CASSQEGIGASSYEQYF. CDR3 nucleotide sequence: TGTGCCAGCAGCCAAGAAGGGATTGGGGCCAGCTCCTACGAGCAGTACTTC.

This clonotype has a count of ten or more. The chain links TRBV5-1 to TRBJ2-3, with a possible D match to TRBD1 (6 bases). V lost 2 bases and J lost 2, with 9 bases in between. This CDR3 is 14 amino acids long. Germline-derived CDR1 and CDR2 are SGHRS and YFSETQ. The DNA of the CDR3 is TGCGCCAGCAGCTTAGGGGGTTACACAGATACGCAGTATTTT. It specifies CASSLGGYTDTQYF.

Here the CDR3 reads CSAQGGGTGGFEQYF. In nucleotides, the CDR3 is TGCAGTGCTCAGGGCGGGGGGACAGGGGGTTTCGAGCAGTACTTC. The chain couples TRBV20-1 to TRBJ2-7; 11 bases line up with TRBD1. Per the germline V gene, CDR1 is DFQATT and CDR2 is SNEGSKA (reference sequence). V dropped 5 bases and J dropped 6; count of bases not matched to a gene: 12. The CDR3 is 15 residues long.

The chain recombines TRBV4-2 with TRBJ2-7; D possibly corresponds to TRBD1 (6 bases). The germline V gene encodes CDR1 LGHNA and CDR2 YNFKEQ. The CDR3 extends over 14 amino acids. V shed 8 bases and J shed 5 bases, with 19 bases lying between them. DNA for the CDR3: TGTGCCAGCCAAACTACAGGGAATCGCAACGAGCAGTACTTC. Its translation: CASQTTGNRNEQYF.

This clonotype was recorded a few times. The chain employs TRBV19 and TRBJ2-2; D possibly matches TRBD1 or TRBD2 (5 bases each). The ends were cut back, 5 bases at V and 1 base at J, with 11 bases in the middle. CDR1 and CDR2 from the germline V gene are LNHDA and SQIVND (reference sequence). The CDR3 covers 15 residues. CDR3 amino acids: CASSLGGWNTGELFF. CDR3 in DNA: TGTGCCAGTAGTCTTGGGGGTTGGAACACCGGGGAGCTGTTTTTT.

CDR3 DNA sequence: TGTGCCAGCAGTACAGGACAGGAACTTTACAATGAGCAGTTCTTC. Encoded protein: CASSTGQELYNEQFF. This chain uses TRBV6-1 with TRBJ2-1, with 7 bases matching TRBD1. This CDR3 contains 15 residues. Unmatched junction bases numbered 8, after V lost 5 bases and J lost 4 bases. The germline V gene encodes CDR1 MNHNS and CDR2 SASEGT.

This clonotype was seen a few times. This chain links TRBV2 with TRBJ2-2, with D hard to call. Germline-derived CDR1 and CDR2 are SNHLY and FYNNEI. The length of the CDR3 is 12 residues. V dropped 3 bases and J dropped 8 bases, with 7 bases sitting between them. This CDR3 reads CASSDIWGELFF. CDR3 DNA sequence: TGTGCCAGCAGTGACATATGGGGGGAGCTGTTTTTT. The variable domain in full, with the rest retrieved from reference TRBV2 and TRBJ2-2, is EPEVTQTPSHQVTQMGQEVILRCVPISNHLYFYWYRQILGQKVEFLVSFYNNEISEKSEIFDDQFSVERPDGSNFTLKIRSTKLEDSAMYFCASSDIWGELFFGEGSRLTVL.

This clonotype has a handful of counts. This chain joins TRBV7-8 and TRBJ2-5, with 8 bases matching TRBD2. The germline V gene encodes CDR1 SGHVS and CDR2 FQNEAQ. Trimming at V came to 1 base and at J to 2 bases, leaving 9 bases not matched to a gene. CDR3 length equals 17 residues. The CDR3 loop is CASSLGRLAPGQETQYF. The CDR3 region has the DNA TGTGCCAGCAGCTTAGGGAGACTAGCGCCAGGACAAGAGACCCAGTACTTC.

This clonotype was seen a handful of times. This chain connects TRBV29-1 to TRBJ1-2; D not certain. The CDR3 is 11 amino acids. Germline V gene sequence: CDR1 SQVTM, CDR2 ANQGSEA. The V end lost 7 bases, the J end lost 8 bases, and 14 bases lay between the germline ends. The CDR3 protein is CSAFHLGGYTF. CDR3 in DNA: TGCAGCGCCTTCCATTTAGGCGGCTACACCTTC.

This clonotype was counted between two and nine times. The chain links TRBV5-1 to TRBJ2-7; D remains unclear. CDR3 size: 14 residues. The germline gives CDR1 SGHRS, CDR2 YFSETQ. V was shortened by 2 bases and J by 2 bases, with 11 bases between the two germline ends. The CDR3 loop is CASSFRLDTYEQYF. The DNA of the CDR3 is TGCGCCAGCAGCTTTAGGCTGGATACCTACGAGCAGTACTTC.

The gene calls are TRBV18 and TRBJ1-3; D is undetermined. Trimming shortened V by 8 bases and J by 0 bases, and 14 bases separated the two germline ends. CDR1 KGHSH and CDR2 LQKENI come from the germline V gene. This CDR3 has 15 amino acids. The CDR3 reads CASVAGSFSGNTIYF. The CDR3 DNA sequence: TGTGCCAGCGTTGCAGGTTCCTTCTCTGGAAACACCATATATTTT.

V usage is TRBV21-1 and J usage is TRBJ1-5. TRBV21-1 is designated a pseudogene. CDR3 size: 17 residues. The CDR3 spells CASSPRYPVYSNQPQHF. The CDR3 nucleotides are TGTGCCAGCAGCCCTCGGTATCCGGTATATAGCAATCAGCCCCAGCATTTT.

This clonotype has a handful of counts. The chain joins TRBV7-2 to TRBJ2-5, with D perhaps being TRBD1 or TRBD2 (5 bases each). Germline lookup yields CDR1 SGHTA and CDR2 FQGNSA. The V end lost 4 bases, the J end lost 2 bases, and 11 bases lay between the germline ends. The CDR3 runs to 14 residues. CDR3 sequence reads: CASSSGPNQETQYF. The CDR3 region has the DNA TGTGCCAGCAGCTCGGGGCCCAATCAAGAGACCCAGTACTTC.

The count of this clonotype is one. This chain uses TRBV30 with TRBJ2-6, with D possibly matching TRBD2 (5 bases). The V end was cut by 4 bases, the J end by 2 bases, with 15 bases between. Germline values: CDR1 GTSNPN, CDR2 SVGIG (reference sequence). The CDR3 loop spans 16 amino acids. CDR3 loop: CAWIPQPRAGANVLTF. The CDR3 nucleotides read TGTGCCTGGATCCCCCAACCGAGGGCTGGGGCCAACGTCCTGACTTTC.

This clonotype has more than one count but fewer than ten. This chain connects TRBV7-9 to TRBJ2-7; D perhaps matches TRBD1 (5 bases). With 1 base removed from V and 5 bases from J, the gap between germline ends came to 9 bases. This CDR3 has 13 amino acids. Per the germline V gene, CDR1 is SEHNR and CDR2 is FQNEAQ (reference sequence). CDR3 residues: CASSLGGINEQYF. The CDR3 DNA sequence: TGTGCCAGCAGCTTAGGGGGCATAAACGAGCAGTACTTC.

This clonotype was counted a few times. The genes are TRBV6-2 or TRBV6-3 and TRBJ1-4; 8 bases map to TRBD1. V dropped 7 bases and J dropped 7; count of bases not matched to a gene: 11. This CDR3 has 15 amino acids. Per the germline V gene, CDR1 is MNHEY and CDR2 is SVGEGT. The CDR3: CASTPGGTGGEKLFF. CDR3 in DNA: TGTGCCAGCACCCCAGGGGGGACAGGAGGTGAAAAACTGTTTTTT.